The sequence of this T cell receptor beta chain was determined in a study of CD8+ T cells in alopecia areata (dated by TCRdb to 2016 to 2018). Turning to the overall study: Treated patients were enrolled in an open-label pilot trial of oral tofacitinib, 5 to 10 mg twice daily, for moderate-to-severe alopecia areata. Patients received tofacitinib for 6 to 18 months and were then followed off drug for 6 months to check for delayed response and recurrence. The SALT score, which quantifies the percentage of affected scalp surface area, was used to measure disease severity in treated patients. High-throughput TCRbeta sequencing was used to examine T cell clonal expansion in alopecia areata in both the C3H/HeJ mouse model and human patients. Human TCRbeta sequencing covered scalp tissue and sorted CD4+ and CD8+ peripheral blood T cells from patchy and totalis/universalis alopecia areata patients and healthy controls. Biopsies were taken from tofacitinib-treated patients at baseline and at 4 and 24 weeks of treatment, and a later scalp biopsy was taken in several of the tofacitinib-treated patients. Scalp clonality was compared among normal scalp (n=4), patchy alopecia areata scalp (n=8), and alopecia totalis/universalis scalp (n=8). The RNA source kit depended on sample type: the PAXgene miRNA kit for fixed scalp, the miRNeasy kit for PBMCs, and the RNeasy kit for mouse skin. TCRbeta CDR3 regions were amplified by immunoSEQ multiplex PCR using 35 Vbeta forward and 13 Jbeta reverse primers.

Library method: the immunoSEQ multiplex PCR assay. RNA was extracted from all samples and reverse transcribed into cDNA as template for TCR sequencing. SuperScript III was used to make first-strand cDNA, primed with a 2:1 mix of oligo-dT and random hexamers. A synthetic immune receptor repertoire was used to assess amplification bias, and residual bias was removed computationally. The study's own analysis went as follows. Raw reads were preprocessed to remove errors, and CDR3 was defined according to IMGT conventions as the region from the conserved cysteine to phenylalanine. Clonality was computed by normalizing Shannon entropy by log2 of the number of productive unique TCRs and subtracting the result from 1. Scalp TCRbeta sequences were cross-referenced with sorted blood CD4 and CD8 repertoires so that the CD4 or CD8 identity of scalp clones could be inferred. TCRdb carries this immuneACCESS record with in-frame sequences only. Its versions omit some clonotypes, under half of them owing to an unresolved V gene in the studies checked, with the rest unexplained. From that table come the V and J calls and clone size; the DNA was used to work out D and trimming. The sample table shows more than 150,000 clones, and 40% to 55% are seen once. Roughly a tenth of the sample is in the top ten clones.

The table lists this clone with a few counts. Its binding antigen is unknown. No clone much larger than this one lies a single base away; base qualities are absent. Cut back by 6 bases and 4 bases, the V and J ends lie 12 bases apart. For CDR1 and CDR2, the germline V gene lists SNHLY and FYNNEI. Measured from the cysteine to the phenylalanine, the CDR3 is 13 residues long. The CDR3 DNA has 39 bases and is translated from base 1. The sample's treatment or condition, from its label and the paper: oral pan-JAK inhibitor, 5-10 mg twice daily. Lesional scalp punch biopsies and peripheral blood were obtained from alopecia areata patients. After PBMCs were isolated by density centrifugation and stained for CD3, CD4 and CD8, a FACSAria was used to sort CD4+ and CD8+ T cells. The full study reports these points: Shared TCR sequences between patients were less evident than in mice, which may be partly attributable to HLA diversity in the patient population. Lesional scalp, especially in alopecia totalis/universalis, showed higher clonality and more expanded CD8+ clones than normal scalp, suggesting antigenic drive. During tofacitinib treatment, many expanded lesional clones stuck around in both scalp and blood, and this persistence may partly explain why relapse happens after treatment is stopped. Unlike mouse skin, which is dominated by gammadelta T cells, normal human skin has resident alphabeta T cells that are also sequenced, and this complicates analysis of the scalp TCR repertoire. Because the treated cohort was small and had only one nonresponder, larger studies are needed to examine links between baseline CD8+ expansion and response. With tofacitinib, both scalp clonality and the number of expanded CD8+ clones among the top 100 scalp clones went down significantly.

Specimen: CD8+ T cells sorted from blood, collected around week 54, from a patient treated with tofacitinib. The TCR originated in a human donor with alopecia areata. The chain couples TRBV2 to TRBJ1-2, with the D gene not confidently named. The DNA sequence is given as TGTGCCAGCAGCCCTAGCCTGTTCTATGGCTACACCTTC. This codes for CASSPSLFYGYTF. Beyond the CDR3, the reference TRBV2 and TRBJ1-2 genes provide the residues; the full variable domain reads: EPEVTQTPSHQVTQMGQEVILRCVPISNHLYFYWYRQILGQKVEFLVSFYNNEISEKSEIFDDQFSVERPDGSNFTLKIRSTKLEDSAMYFCASSPSLFYGYTFGSGTRLTVV.